Below are 24 T cell receptor beta chains sequenced from a single sample in a study of blood T cell repertoires in COVID-19. Sequenced by immunoSEQ multiplex PCR; TCRdb stores in-frame clones only, minus some. The data hold under 200,000 clones, with approximately 80% observed a single time. Sample: PBMCs or T cells enriched from blood (not recorded which). The receptors were gathered from a woman between 55 and 75 years old who had recovered from COVID-19.

The chain joins TRBV27 to TRBJ1-5; D not certain. Trimming stripped 6 bases from V and 1 base from J, with 16 bases between. The CDR3 extends over 16 amino acids. Germline V gene sequence: CDR1 MNHEY, CDR2 SMNVEV (reference sequence). CDR3 coding DNA: TGTGCCAGCAGCGTAGGTTGGGGAGGGAGCAATCAGCCCCAGCATTTT. Translation: CASSVGWGGSNQPQHF.

The rearrangement links TRBV5-1 to TRBJ1-4; maybe TRBD1 (5 bases). V was cut by 4 bases and J by 5 bases, with 15 bases left in between. This CDR3 has 15 amino acids. Germline-derived CDR1 and CDR2 are SGHRS and YFSETQ. The CDR3 DNA reads TGCGCCAGCAGCCCGGGGGGAAGGGAAAATGAAAAACTGTTTTTT. Residues: CASSPGGRENEKLFF. The full variable domain, with the rest looked up from reference TRBV5-1 and TRBJ1-4, is KAGVTQTPRYLIKTRGQQVTLSCSPISGHRSVSWYQQTPGQGLQFLFEYFSETQRNKGNFPGRFSGRQFSNSRSEMNVSTLELGDSALYLCASSPGGRENEKLFFGSGTQLSVL.

J is TRBJ1-1 and V is TRBV21-1. TRBV21-1 counts as a pseudogene. The CDR3 is made up of 13 amino acids. CDR3 in DNA: TGTGCCAGCAGCCGGGAGGGTTGGACTGAAGCTTTCTTT. It is translated as CASSREGWTEAFF.

This clone was seen many times. The chain links TRBV2 to TRBJ2-7; 7 nucleotides agree with TRBD2. Trimming took 7 bases from V and 5 from J; bases not matched to a gene: 14. This CDR3 has 15 amino acids. Per germline, CDR1 SNHLY and CDR2 FYNNEI. CDR3 DNA sequence: TGTGCCAGCACCGACTTGAGTTGGGGGGGAGACGAGCAGTACTTC. Protein: CASTDLSWGGDEQYF. Looking up the rest from reference TRBV2 and TRBJ2-7 gives the full variable domain: EPEVTQTPSHQVTQMGQEVILRCVPISNHLYFYWYRQILGQKVEFLVSFYNNEISEKSEIFDDQFSVERPDGSNFTLKIRSTKLEDSAMYFCASTDLSWGGDEQYFGPGTRLTVT.

The chain employs TRBV19 and TRBJ2-1; 7 bases agree with TRBD1. J was trimmed by 6 bases and V by 9 bases; bases with no gene match: 5. This CDR3 region has 12 residues. Germline CDR1 reads LNHDA; CDR2 reads SQIVND (reference sequence). The CDR3 sequence is CASQQGSNEQFF. In DNA form, the CDR3 reads TGTGCCAGCCAACAGGGGTCCAATGAGCAGTTCTTC.

This chain uses TRBV10-2 with TRBJ2-4; 10 bases are a match to TRBD1. Germline CDR1 WSHSY, CDR2 SAAADI. The CDR3 totals 14 residues. With V trimmed by 6 bases and J by 7 bases, 6 bases remained unmatched. DNA of the CDR3: TGCGCCAGCAGCAGTCCGGGACAGGGGAACATTCAGTACTTC. Its translation is CASSSPGQGNIQYF.

The chain links TRBV2 to TRBJ1-5, with 7 positions matching TRBD1. Germline loops: CDR1 SNHLY, CDR2 FYNNEI. The CDR3 is 15 residues long. The J segment lost 1 base and the V segment lost 3 bases, leaving 3 bases of the junction unmatched. CDR3 sequence: CASSDLTGSNQPQHF. The CDR3 DNA sequence: TGTGCCAGCAGTGACTTGACAGGGAGCAATCAGCCCCAGCATTTT.

The CDR3 DNA reads TGTGCCAGCAGCCCCCGACAGGGGGAGACCCAGTACTTC. Its protein product is CASSPRQGETQYF. The chain has TRBV7-7 and TRBJ2-5; 8 bases align to TRBD1. Germline CDR1 is SSHAT and CDR2 is FNYEAQ (reference sequence). Trimming at V came to 5 bases and at J to 5 bases, leaving 4 bases not matched to a gene. The CDR3 runs to 13 residues. Based on the CDR3 plus reference TRBV7-7 and TRBJ2-5, the full variable domain is GAGVSQSPRYKVTKRGQDVTLRCDPISSHATLYWYQQALGQGPEFLTYFNYEAQPDKSGLPSDRFSAERPEGSISTLTIQRTEQRDSAMYRCASSPRQGETQYFGPGTRLLVL.

The chain joins TRBV15 to TRBJ2-5; 7 positions match TRBD2. Per germline, CDR1 LNHNV and CDR2 YYDKDF (reference sequence). The CDR3 length is 17 residues. V lost 0 bases to trimming and J lost 2 bases; unmatched junction nucleotides: 9. The CDR3 sequence is CATSRDLPGGRQETQYF. The CDR3 DNA reads TGTGCCACCAGCAGAGATCTGCCGGGGGGAAGACAAGAGACCCAGTACTTC.

The V gene is TRBV10-3, the J gene TRBJ1-2; 8 bases map to TRBD1. V shed 7 bases, J shed 8 bases, and the junction held 15 bases outside the gene matches. There are 15 residues in the CDR3. Germline values: CDR1 ENHRY, CDR2 SYGVKD. In DNA form, the CDR3 reads TGTGCCATCACCGATTCGACAGGGGCGCGCTTCGGCTACACCTTC. Protein sequence: CAITDSTGARFGYTF.

This clone was seen a few times. This chain uses TRBV7-2 with TRBJ1-5; 10 bases fit TRBD1. The CDR3 runs 14 residues. Germline loops: CDR1 SGHTA, CDR2 FQGNSA. V lost 5 bases, J lost 4 bases, and 2 bases stayed unmatched. The CDR3 sequence: CASSTGQGNQPQHF. The CDR3 nucleotides read TGTGCCAGCAGCACGGGACAGGGGAATCAGCCCCAGCATTTT.

The V and J genes are TRBV24-1 and TRBJ2-1, with 8 bases matching TRBD2. V was pared by 5 bases and J by 3 bases, with 5 bases of the junction left unmatched. CDR1 and CDR2 from the germline V gene are KGHDR and SFDVKD. CDR3 length: 15 amino acids. This chain's CDR3 is CATSAGGTDYNEQFF. CDR3 nucleotides: TGTGCCACCAGTGCGGGGGGGACTGACTACAATGAGCAGTTCTTC.

The CDR3 sequence: CAWSVGDNQPQHF. CDR3 DNA: TGTGCCTGGAGTGTAGGGGACAATCAGCCCCAGCATTTT. The J gene is TRBJ1-5, the V gene TRBV30; weak D call: TRBD1 (5 bases). CDR1 GTSNPN and CDR2 SVGIG come from the germline V gene (reference sequence). The CDR3 extends over 13 amino acids. With 0 bases removed from V and 3 bases from J, the gap between germline ends came to 6 bases.

V usage is TRBV2 and J usage is TRBJ1-5; no reliable D call. The germline CDR1 and CDR2 sequences are SNHLY and FYNNEI. The CDR3 runs to 11 residues. Trimming stripped 6 bases from V and 7 bases from J, with 7 bases between. The CDR3 region has the DNA TGTGCCAGCAGAAGCGGGCAGCCCCAGCATTTT. Its translation: CASRSGQPQHF.

The chain links TRBV19 to TRBJ1-2; no clear D gene. The CDR3 is 17 amino acids. Germline V gives CDR1 LNHDA, CDR2 SQIVND (reference sequence). V dropped 6 bases and J dropped 0 bases, with 20 bases sitting between them. CDR3 in amino acids: CASSPRFDAEANYGYTF. As DNA, the CDR3 is TGTGCCAGTAGCCCGAGATTTGATGCGGAGGCTAACTATGGCTACACCTTC.

This chain connects TRBV5-1 to TRBJ1-5; D is ambiguous. Trimming left V 0 bases short and J 6 bases short, with 10 bases between. The CDR3 length is 14 residues. Germline CDR1 is SGHRS and CDR2 is YFSETQ. The CDR3 DNA is TGCGCCAGCAGCTTGGCCGAGGGCACTCAGCCCCAGCATTTT. Residues: CASSLAEGTQPQHF.

The chain combines TRBV7-9 with TRBJ1-1; 8 positions agree with TRBD1. CDR3 size: 14 residues. J lost 4 bases, V lost 5 bases, and 6 bases had no gene match. The germline V gene encodes CDR1 SEHNR and CDR2 FQNEAQ (reference sequence). The CDR3 coding sequence is TGTGCCAGCAGCGGACAGGGAAGGGGCACTGAAGCTTTCTTT. This codes for CASSGQGRGTEAFF.

The gene calls are TRBV18 and TRBJ1-2; the match to TRBD1 covers 7 bases. The CDR3 has 13 residues. Germline V gives CDR1 KGHSH, CDR2 LQKENI. J lost 7 bases, V lost 6 bases, and 8 bases had no gene match. Written as DNA, the CDR3 is TGTGCCAGCTCGCTCAGAGGGGGCGCTGGCTACACCTTC. It specifies CASSLRGGAGYTF.

This chain uses TRBV5-1 with TRBJ2-2; 12 nucleotides line up with TRBD2. V gave up 0 bases and J gave up 6 bases; unmatched junction bases: 15. Germline V gene lookup returns CDR1 SGHRS and CDR2 YFSETQ. The CDR3 is 20 amino acids. The CDR3 region is CASSLDSSGGAFIWAGELFF. The CDR3 nucleotides read TGCGCCAGCAGCTTGGACTCTAGCGGGGGGGCTTTCATCTGGGCCGGGGAGCTGTTTTTT.

This clone was observed a few times. The gene calls are TRBV11-3 and TRBJ2-5; 7 bases are shared with TRBD1. The ends lost 3 bases at V and 5 bases at J; junction bases unmatched: 3. Germline V gene sequence: CDR1 SGHNT, CDR2 YENEEA. The CDR3 has 13 residues. Here the CDR3 DNA reads TGTGCCAGCAGCTTGGAACAGGGGGAGACCCAGTACTTC. Its translation: CASSLEQGETQYF.

In nucleotides, the CDR3 is TGTGCCAGCAGTTTATCGGGGACAGGGGCTCCCTACGAGCAGTACTTC. It translates to CASSLSGTGAPYEQYF. This chain links TRBV27 with TRBJ2-7; 10 bases match TRBD1. The germline gives CDR1 MNHEY, CDR2 SMNVEV (reference sequence). Trimming cost V 0 bases and J 2 bases; bases outside gene matches: 4. The length of the CDR3 is 16 residues.

The chain recombines TRBV10-2 with TRBJ1-2; D unclear. The germline CDR1 and CDR2 sequences are WSHSY and SAAADI. Trimming pared 3 bases from V and 4 bases from J, leaving 12 bases between. The CDR3 consists of 14 residues. For the CDR3, the DNA is TGCGCCAGCAGTGACTCCGGAGGTCCCTATGGCTACACCTTC. Protein: CASSDSGGPYGYTF.

The J gene is TRBJ2-7, the V gene TRBV2; weak D call: TRBD1 (6 bases). Trimming pared 2 bases from V and 2 bases from J, leaving 13 bases between. Germline assignment: CDR1 SNHLY and CDR2 FYNNEI. This CDR3 region has 15 residues. CDR3 DNA: TGTGCCAGCAGTGAACCCGAACAGGGCACCTACGAGCAGTACTTC. Amino acid sequence: CASSEPEQGTYEQYF.

This clone was found many times. This chain connects TRBV19 to TRBJ1-3; D unclear. The CDR3 is 15 residues long. Germline loops: CDR1 LNHDA, CDR2 SQIVND (reference sequence). V dropped 3 bases and J dropped 0 bases, with 9 bases sitting between them. The DNA of the CDR3 is TGTGCCAGTAGTATCTCATCAGGCTCTGGAAACACCATATATTTT. The encoded protein is CASSISSGSGNTIYF.